Described below is a single T cell receptor beta chain sequence and its context. The data were taken from a study of blood T cell repertoires in COVID-19. For the study at large: COVID-19 samples collected from the United States, Italy and Spain covered acute and convalescent phases.

Produced via immunoSEQ multiplex PCR; TCRdb's table is partial and in-frame only. The data contain almost 350,000 clones, about 92% of them singletons. The sequence derives from an older woman with COVID-19, enrolled during active disease. The source material was peripheral blood.

The CDR3 loop is CASGGQGARFSGYTF. Here the CDR3 DNA reads TGTGCCAGCGGCGGACAGGGGGCGCGTTTCAGTGGCTACACCTTC. The chain has TRBV28 and TRBJ1-2; TRBD1 matches 11 bases. Per germline, CDR1 MDHEN and CDR2 SYDVKM. Losses at the gene ends were 8 bases for V and 7 bases for J; bases not matched to a gene: 12. CDR3 length: 15 residues.